A single sample gave rise to the 14 T cell receptor beta chains below, sequenced in a study of blood T cell repertoires in COVID-19. Some clones are missing from TCRdb's copy, which holds only in-frame ones; the method was immunoSEQ multiplex PCR. The top ten clones hold approximately 6.8% of a sample with 95,000 to 110,000 clones, approximately 90% of them seen once. The sequenced sample was peripheral blood. These receptors were collected from a man aged 50-60 years with active or convalescent COVID-19.

This chain connects TRBV6-2 or TRBV6-3 to TRBJ2-7; tentatively, D is TRBD1 (6 bases). Trimming pared 2 bases from V and 5 bases from J, leaving 16 bases between. Per the germline V gene, CDR1 is MNHEY and CDR2 is SVGEGT. The CDR3 runs to 15 residues. CDR3 region: CASSYTRGSVDEQYF. CDR3 nucleotide sequence: TGTGCCAGCAGTTACACAAGGGGGAGCGTCGACGAGCAGTACTTC.

The chain employs TRBV5-1 and TRBJ1-3; D remains ambiguous. Germline CDR1 is SGHRS and CDR2 is YFSETQ. V was cut by 2 bases and J by 2 bases, with 11 bases left in between. The CDR3 spans 15 residues. CDR3 protein: CASSLPGGPGNTIYF. The CDR3 DNA is TGCGCCAGCAGCTTACCCGGCGGCCCTGGAAACACCATATATTTT. Together with reference TRBV5-1 and TRBJ1-3, the CDR3 gives the full variable domain: KAGVTQTPRYLIKTRGQQVTLSCSPISGHRSVSWYQQTPGQGLQFLFEYFSETQRNKGNFPGRFSGRQFSNSRSEMNVSTLELGDSALYLCASSLPGGPGNTIYFGEGSWLTVV.

The CDR3 spells CASSEGWGRGNTGELFF. DNA of the CDR3: TGTGCCAGCAGCGAAGGATGGGGGAGGGGCAACACCGGGGAGCTGTTTTTT. The V call is TRBV3-1 (or the pseudogene TRBV3-2), the J call TRBJ2-2; 7 bases agree with TRBD2. Per germline, CDR1 LGHDT and CDR2 YNNKEL (reference sequence). With V trimmed by 5 bases and J by 2 bases, 11 bases remained unmatched. The CDR3 is 17 residues long.

This sequence joins TRBV20-1 and TRBJ2-7, with D tentatively TRBD2 (6 bases). V shed 3 bases and J shed 6 bases, with 15 bases lying between them. The CDR3 totals 13 residues. Per the germline V gene, CDR1 is DFQATT and CDR2 is SNEGSKA (reference sequence). The CDR3 spells CSASSPGEGEQYF. The CDR3 DNA follows: TGCAGTGCTAGTAGCCCGGGAGAAGGCGAGCAGTACTTC.

The chain couples TRBV4-3 to TRBJ1-5, with no clear D. The CDR3 is 13 residues long. Germline CDR1 LGHNA, CDR2 YSLEER. Trimming cost V 0 bases and J 7 bases, with 7 bases left between them. The CDR3 here is CASSQDRRQPQHF. In nucleotides, the CDR3 is TGCGCCAGCAGCCAAGATAGGAGACAGCCCCAGCATTTT.

CDR3: CSASAGTGESPLHF. CDR3 bases: TGCAGTGCTAGTGCCGGGACAGGGGAGTCACCCCTCCACTTT. This sequence joins TRBV20-1 and TRBJ1-6; 10 bases map to TRBD1. J lost 10 bases, V lost 3 bases, and 6 bases had no gene match. Germline V gene lookup returns CDR1 DFQATT and CDR2 SNEGSKA (reference sequence). This CDR3 spans 14 amino acids.

This sequence joins TRBV30 and TRBJ1-1; a weak D match, TRBD1 (6 bases). Between the trimmed V and J ends, which lost 6 bases and 5 bases, there was a span of 16 bases. Per the germline V gene, CDR1 is GTSNPN and CDR2 is SVGIG (reference sequence). The CDR3 is 13 residues long. DNA for the CDR3: TGTGCCTGCGCGGACAGACGCAGGACTGAAGCTTTCTTT. Its translation: CACADRRRTEAFF.

The chain carries TRBV9 and TRBJ2-3, with TRBD1 matching over 7 bases. The CDR3 loop spans 14 amino acids. Losses at the gene ends were 5 bases for V and 1 base for J; bases not matched to a gene: 4. Per germline, CDR1 SGDLS and CDR2 YYNGEE. The DNA of the CDR3 is TGTGCCAGCAGTCCAGGGGGAGGCACAGATACGCAGTATTTT. Protein product: CASSPGGGTDTQYF.

This chain links TRBV24-1 with TRBJ2-1, with TRBD2 identical over 11 bases. The V segment lost 4 bases and the J segment 3 bases; nucleotides outside the gene matches: 4. This CDR3 is built from 16 residues. Germline-derived CDR1 and CDR2 are KGHDR and SFDVKD. Here the CDR3 reads CATSDLAGGLYNEQFF. The CDR3 DNA follows: TGTGCCACCAGTGACCTAGCGGGAGGCCTCTACAATGAGCAGTTCTTC.

The V and J genes are TRBV4-3 and TRBJ1-2; 11 bases fit TRBD1. CDR1 and CDR2 from the germline V gene are LGHNA and YSLEER. The CDR3 runs 16 residues. Trimming cost V 4 bases and J 1 base; bases outside gene matches: 5. The CDR3 bases are TGCGCCAGCAGCCCTGGACAGGGGGCAGGTAACTATGGCTACACCTTC. Its protein is CASSPGQGAGNYGYTF.

This chain uses TRBV11-2 with TRBJ1-4; maybe TRBD1 (5 bases). Germline CDR1 SGHAT, CDR2 FQNNGV. This CDR3 is 16 amino acids long. Trimming took off 2 bases at V and 8 bases at J, with 18 bases between the two ends. Written as DNA, the CDR3 is TGTGCCAGCAGCTTAACTGGATCCTGGGACTCGGAAAAACTGTTTTTT. This gives the protein CASSLTGSWDSEKLFF.

This chain joins TRBV28 and TRBJ2-1, with a tentative D call TRBD1 (6 bases). CDR3 length equals 13 residues. The V gene lost 5 bases and the J gene lost 9 bases, with 14 bases spanning the gap. Per the germline V gene, CDR1 is MDHEN and CDR2 is SYDVKM. The CDR3 nucleotides read TGTGCCAGCAGTCAAACCGACAGGAGTGAGCAGTTCTTC. Its translation is CASSQTDRSEQFF.

This chain joins TRBV7-9 and TRBJ1-4, with TRBD1 identical over 9 bases. The germline V gene encodes CDR1 SEHNR and CDR2 FQNEAQ (reference sequence). The CDR3 loop spans 19 amino acids. V was clipped by 5 bases and J by 8 bases; unmatched bases: 21. The CDR3 coding sequence is TGTGCCAGCAGCCCCCGGGGTTGGGACAGGGCCTCCTCCGGGGAAAAACTGTTTTTT. This translates into CASSPRGWDRASSGEKLFF.

The chain has TRBV5-4 and TRBJ2-1; tentatively, D is TRBD2 (6 bases). In germline, CDR1 is SGHNT, CDR2 YYREEE (reference sequence). Trimming stripped 7 bases from V and 6 bases from J, with 17 bases between. The CDR3 has 14 amino acids. CDR3 loop: CASFPPGLFNEQFF. CDR3 DNA: TGTGCCAGCTTCCCCCCGGGACTGTTCAATGAGCAGTTCTTC.